This is a list of T cell receptor beta chains from one sample in a study of cytomegalovirus exposure and HLA in healthy donors. Sequenced by immunoSEQ multiplex PCR; TCRdb stores in-frame clones only, minus some. In the table there are some 85,000 clones, 76% of which are singletons. Sequenced sample: PBMCs. Receptor source: a man in his forties in good health and CMV-seronegative. CDR3s include the opening cysteine and the closing phenylalanine or tryptophan. Fields, in order: CDR3 DNA, CDR3 protein, V gene, J gene, clone size, D gene. D genes are given only for firm matches. For some rows the clone size is stated as once, few or many, or as a class when expanded; others skip it.

TGTGCCAGCAGCTCCTCGACAAGGTCGGACACCGGGGAGCTGTTTTTT	CASSSSTRSDTGELFF	TRBV5-4	TRBJ2-2	-	-
TGTGCCAGCAGCGTGGCGGGCTCGTATAATTCACCCCTCCACTTT	CASSVAGSYNSPLHF	TRBV9	TRBJ1-6	-	-
TGTGCCAGCAGCTTACAGGGGGCTGGAAACACCATATATTTT	CASSLQGAGNTIYF	TRBV5-4	TRBJ1-3	-	TRBD1
TGCGCCAGCAGCCAAGACGGCCAGGGATTCGCTGAAGCTTTCTTT	CASSQDGQGFAEAFF	TRBV4-1	TRBJ1-1	few	-
TGTGCCAGCAGCCAGACAGGTGGCAATCAGCCCCAGCATTTT	CASSQTGGNQPQHF	TRBV5-6	TRBJ1-5	-	-
TGCGCCAGCAGCTTTTTAGCGGGGCTTTCCTACAATGAGCAGTTCTTC	CASSFLAGLSYNEQFF	TRBV4-1	TRBJ2-1	-	TRBD2
TGTGCCAGCAGCGGCTGGGGGGAAACCCAAGAGACCCAGTACTTC	CASSGWGETQETQYF	TRBV5-6	TRBJ2-5	-	-
TGTGCCAGCAGCCGTGGGGGGAAAGAGTATGGCTACACCTTC	CASSRGGKEYGYTF	TRBV5-4	TRBJ1-2	-	-
TGCGCCAGCAGCTTGGACGGACAGGGGCTTAGCACAGATACGCAGTATTTT	CASSLDGQGLSTDTQYF	TRBV5-1	TRBJ2-3	few	TRBD1
TGCGCCAGCAGCTACAGGGTAAATGAGCAGTTCTTC	CASSYRVNEQFF	TRBV5-1	TRBJ2-1	-	-
TGCGCCAGCAGCCAGGCAGGACAGGTCCCTAATTCACCCCTCCACTTT	CASSQAGQVPNSPLHF	TRBV4-3	TRBJ1-6	few	TRBD1
TGCAGCGTTGAAGGACTAGCGGGGCAAGAGACCCAGTACTTC	CSVEGLAGQETQYF	TRBV29-1	TRBJ2-5	few	TRBD2
TGTGCCAGCAGTTTATGGGAGGGCACCACTGAAGCTTTCTTT	CASSLWEGTTEAFF	TRBV27	TRBJ1-1	-	-
TGTGCCAGCAGCGCCCGGGACAGGACTTCTGTTGAAGCTTTCTTT	CASSARDRTSVEAFF	TRBV21-1	TRBJ1-1	-	-
TGTGCCAGCTCACAAAGGGCAGGGGGCGCCTATGGCTACACCTTC	CASSQRAGGAYGYTF	TRBV18	TRBJ1-2	-	TRBD1
TGTGCCAGCAGCGTTGCCCCTAGCGGGGACACCGGGGAGCTGTTTTTT	CASSVAPSGDTGELFF	TRBV9	TRBJ2-2	-	TRBD2
TGTGCCAGCAGCCGCAACAGGGAAGGGGAGCAGTTCTTC	CASSRNREGEQFF	TRBV5-6	TRBJ2-1	-	-
TGTGCCAGCAGTGAAGAAGTATACACAGGGTGGAACTATGGCTACACCTTC	CASSEEVYTGWNYGYTF	TRBV6-1	TRBJ1-2	-	-
TGTGCCAGTAGTACTTACGCCGGGGACACCGGCTATGGCTACACCTTC	CASSTYAGDTGYGYTF	TRBV19	TRBJ1-2	-	-
TGTGCCAGCAGTCCCAGGTCGGGGGAACTGTTTTTT	CASSPRSGELFF	TRBV27	TRBJ2-2	-	-
TGTGCCAGCAGCGTCGGCAGTCCTAGCGGGGCCCGACCCGCAGATACGCAGTATTTT	CASSVGSPSGARPADTQYF	TRBV7-3	TRBJ2-3	-	TRBD2
TGTGCCAGCAGTCCCCGACAGGGGACTAATGAAAAACTGTTTTTT	CASSPRQGTNEKLFF	TRBV6-5	TRBJ1-4	few	TRBD1
TGCGCCAGCAGCTTGTGGGAACAGGGCGGCGCCCAGTACTTC	CASSLWEQGGAQYF	TRBV5-1	TRBJ2-5	-	-
TGTGCCAGCAGTGACCAGACAGGATCTATTTATGGCTACACCTTC	CASSDQTGSIYGYTF	TRBV6-4	TRBJ1-2	once	-
TGTGCCAGTAGTATAGAAAACAGGGAGAACACTGAAGCTTTCTTT	CASSIENRENTEAFF	TRBV19	TRBJ1-1	-	-
TGTGCCAGCAGCTTCAGGGACAGGGGGCTATCTAATGAAAAACTGTTTTTT	CASSFRDRGLSNEKLFF	TRBV5-6	TRBJ1-4	few	TRBD1
TGTGCCAGCAGTCCCAGGGCCCTTTACGAGCAGTACTTC	CASSPRALYEQYF	TRBV27	TRBJ2-7	-	-
TGTGCCAGCAGCGTAGCTCTGTCTAGCGGGGGGGCCGAGCAGTACTTC	CASSVALSSGGAEQYF	TRBV9	TRBJ2-7	-	TRBD2
TGTGCCAGCAGCTTCGGGACAGCTAACACCGGGGAGCTGTTTTTT	CASSFGTANTGELFF	TRBV7-8	TRBJ2-2	once	TRBD1
TGTGCCAGTCATTGGGGCGGGGGGAGCTCCTACAATGAGCAGTTCTTC	CASHWGGGSSYNEQFF	TRBV19	TRBJ2-1	few	TRBD2
TGTGCCAGCAGCCCGAGTTTCTCGGGGAGCGGGGACACAGATACGCAGTATTTT	CASSPSFSGSGDTDTQYF	TRBV7-9	TRBJ2-3	-	TRBD2
TGTGCCAGCGGGTCCGGGGGGGAAAAACTGTTTTTT	CASGSGGEKLFF	TRBV2	TRBJ1-4	-	-
TGTGCCAGCTCACGTAAGGCGGACTACTCCTACGAGCAGTACTTC	CASSRKADYSYEQYF	TRBV18	TRBJ2-7	-	-
TGTGCCAGTAGTAAGACGGGACAGGGTTTCACTGAAGCTTTCTTT	CASSKTGQGFTEAFF	TRBV19	TRBJ1-1	few	TRBD1
TGCAGCGTTTTCCTGGACGGCGAGGGCCCAGGCTACACCTTC	CSVFLDGEGPGYTF	TRBV29-1	TRBJ1-2	-	-
TGTGCCGGAGGAGGCGATCGCCAGGTCGCTGAGCAGTTCTTC	CAGGGDRQVAEQFF	TRBV2	TRBJ2-1	-	-
TGTGCCAGCAGTAAACAGGGGGCAACTAATGAAAAACTGTTTTTT	CASSKQGATNEKLFF	TRBV28	TRBJ1-4	-	TRBD1
TGTGCCAGTAGTCCAGGACAGGGGGCGCGAGGTTCACCCCTCCACTTT	CASSPGQGARGSPLHF	TRBV19	TRBJ1-6	few	TRBD1
TGCGCCAGCAGCCCCTTCGACAGCACCGGGGAGCTGTTTTTT	CASSPFDSTGELFF	TRBV4-3	TRBJ2-2	-	-
TGCAGCGTTAGCCCGGACAGGGGAAACACCATATATTTT	CSVSPDRGNTIYF	TRBV29-1	TRBJ1-3	-	TRBD1
TGTGCCAGCAGCCAGGTGCTAGCGGGGGGTAGCCGGGAGACCCAGTACTTC	CASSQVLAGGSRETQYF	TRBV7-8	TRBJ2-5	-	TRBD2
TGTGCCACCAGCAGAGGGTCAGGCAATCAGCCCCAGCATTTT	CATSRGSGNQPQHF	TRBV15	TRBJ1-5	-	-
TGCGCCAGCAGCTTAGAACGGTCTGCCGGAAACACCATATATTTT	CASSLERSAGNTIYF	TRBV5-1	TRBJ1-3	few	-